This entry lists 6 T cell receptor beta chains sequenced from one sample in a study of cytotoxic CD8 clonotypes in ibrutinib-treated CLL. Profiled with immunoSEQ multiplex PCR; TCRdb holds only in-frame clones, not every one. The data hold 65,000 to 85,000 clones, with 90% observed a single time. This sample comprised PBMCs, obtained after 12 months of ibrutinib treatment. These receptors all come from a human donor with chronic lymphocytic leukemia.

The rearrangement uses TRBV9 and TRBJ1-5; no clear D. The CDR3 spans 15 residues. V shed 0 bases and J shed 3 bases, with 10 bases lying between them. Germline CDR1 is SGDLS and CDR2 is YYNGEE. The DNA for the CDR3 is TGTGCCAGCAGCGTAGCTTTCGGACCCAATCAGCCCCAGCATTTT. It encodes CASSVAFGPNQPQHF.

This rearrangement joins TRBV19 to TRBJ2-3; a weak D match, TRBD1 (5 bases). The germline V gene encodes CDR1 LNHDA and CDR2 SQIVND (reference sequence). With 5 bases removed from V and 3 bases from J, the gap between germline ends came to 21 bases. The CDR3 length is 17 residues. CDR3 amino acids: CASSVLESVQGTDTQYF. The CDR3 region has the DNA TGTGCCAGTAGTGTGCTCGAATCCGTTCAGGGAACAGATACGCAGTATTTT.

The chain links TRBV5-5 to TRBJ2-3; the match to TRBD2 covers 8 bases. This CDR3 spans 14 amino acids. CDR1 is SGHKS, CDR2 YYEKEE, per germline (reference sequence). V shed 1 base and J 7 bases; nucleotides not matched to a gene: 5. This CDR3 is CASSLRREANTQYF. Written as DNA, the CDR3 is TGTGCCAGCAGCTTGCGGCGGGAGGCAAATACGCAGTATTTT. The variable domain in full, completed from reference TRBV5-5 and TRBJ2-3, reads DAGVTQSPTHLIKTRGQQVTLRCSPISGHKSVSWYQQVLGQGPQFIFQYYEKEERGRGNFPDRFSARQFPNYSSELNVNALLLGDSALYLCASSLRREANTQYFGPGTRLTVL.

The CDR3 is CASRIRASPVETQYF. CDR3 sequence (DNA): TGCGCCAGCAGAATTCGGGCCTCGCCGGTCGAGACCCAGTACTTC. V gene TRBV5-1 combines with J gene TRBJ2-5, with D hard to call. This CDR3 has 15 residues. CDR1 is SGHRS and CDR2 is YFSETQ in the germline V gene. V was trimmed by 5 bases and J by 5 bases, leaving 19 bases between them. The full variable domain, its missing parts supplied by reference TRBV5-1 and TRBJ2-5, is KAGVTQTPRYLIKTRGQQVTLSCSPISGHRSVSWYQQTPGQGLQFLFEYFSETQRNKGNFPGRFSGRQFSNSRSEMNVSTLELGDSALYLCASRIRASPVETQYFGPGTRLLVL.

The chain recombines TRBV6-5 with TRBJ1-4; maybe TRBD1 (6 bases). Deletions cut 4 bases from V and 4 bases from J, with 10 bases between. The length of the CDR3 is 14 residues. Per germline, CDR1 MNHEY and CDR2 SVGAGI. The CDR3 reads CASSSRGNNEKLFF. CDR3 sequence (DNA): TGTGCCAGCAGTTCAAGGGGGAATAATGAAAAACTGTTTTTT.

The CDR3 DNA sequence: TGTGCCAGCAGTTTTTCATCAGGGTCCTACGAGCAGTACTTC. Translating it yields CASSFSSGSYEQYF. V and J are TRBV27 and TRBJ2-7, with D perhaps TRBD1 (5 bases). The CDR3 length is 14 residues. The V end was cut by 3 bases, the J end by 1 base, with 10 bases between. Germline CDR1 MNHEY, CDR2 SMNVEV (reference sequence).